The 32 T cell receptor beta chains reported below all come from one sample, sequenced in a study of blood T cell repertoires in COVID-19. TCRdb keeps only in-frame clones here, not all; method: immunoSEQ multiplex PCR. The sample records 250,000 or so clones, 80% to 85% being singletons. The material sequenced was peripheral blood. The receptors were sampled from a man aged 60 to 75 with acute or convalescent COVID-19.

The chain recombines TRBV25-1 with TRBJ2-1, with 10 nucleotides matching TRBD2. Trimming removed 5 bases from V and 8 bases from J; junction bases left unmatched: 9. Germline CDR1 is MGHDK and CDR2 is SYGVNS. This CDR3 region has 15 residues. The CDR3 spells CASSSSGGAFYEQFF. The CDR3 DNA is TGTGCCAGCAGTAGCAGCGGGGGGGCGTTTTATGAGCAGTTCTTC.

V gene TRBV2 combines with J gene TRBJ1-5; 8 bases are shared with TRBD1. Per germline, CDR1 SNHLY and CDR2 FYNNEI. The length of the CDR3 is 15 residues. Trimming cost V 7 bases and J 2 bases; bases outside gene matches: 7. Here the CDR3 DNA reads TGTGCCAGCACCCCGACAGGGGTTGGCAATCAGCCCCAGCATTTT. This sequence encodes CASTPTGVGNQPQHF.

A few counts support this clone. The gene calls are TRBV10-3 and TRBJ1-3; D is ambiguous. The CDR3 is made up of 12 amino acids. Germline V lookup: CDR1 ENHRY, CDR2 SYGVKD. Trimming took off 0 bases at V and 10 bases at J, with 7 bases between the two ends. CDR3 loop: CAISESVQTIYF. CDR3 nucleotides: TGTGCCATCAGTGAGTCTGTACAGACCATATATTTT.

The chain has TRBV27 and TRBJ1-4; weak D call: TRBD1 (5 bases). Trimming cost V 5 bases and J 2 bases, with 9 bases left between them. The CDR3 is made up of 14 amino acids. Germline V lookup: CDR1 MNHEY, CDR2 SMNVEV (reference sequence). DNA for the CDR3: TGTGCCAGCAGTCCGAGACAGACTAATGAAAAACTGTTTTTT. This encodes CASSPRQTNEKLFF.

This rearrangement joins TRBV6-5 to TRBJ2-1; D may be TRBD1 (6 bases). This CDR3 comprises 16 residues. V gave up 0 bases and J gave up 4 bases, with 13 bases separating them. From germline, CDR1 is MNHEY and CDR2 SVGAGI. CDR3 coding DNA: TGTGCCAGCAGTTACTCGGGGGCTTGGGCATACAATGAGCAGTTCTTC. Translating gives CASSYSGAWAYNEQFF.

The V call is TRBV27, the J call TRBJ1-1; tentative D call: TRBD1 (6 bases). CDR3 length equals 14 residues. Germline CDR1 reads MNHEY; CDR2 reads SMNVEV (reference sequence). Trimming left V 3 bases short and J 4 bases short, with 12 bases between. In nucleotides, the CDR3 is TGTGCCAGCAGTTTCCAGGGGTTTACCACTGAAGCTTTCTTT. Translation gives CASSFQGFTTEAFF.

The V call is TRBV5-8, the J call TRBJ2-5; 8 bases map to TRBD1. Unmatched junction bases numbered 1, after V lost 2 bases and J lost 1 base. The CDR3 loop spans 14 amino acids. Germline V CDR1 and CDR2: SGHTS, YDEGEE. CDR3 in amino acids: CASSFGQGQETQYF. In DNA form, the CDR3 reads TGTGCCAGCAGCTTTGGACAGGGCCAAGAGACCCAGTACTTC.

The chain combines TRBV5-1 with TRBJ2-1, with D possibly TRBD1 on 6 matching bases. Per germline, CDR1 SGHRS and CDR2 YFSETQ. Trimming took off 3 bases at V and 9 bases at J, with 19 bases between the two ends. This CDR3 has 15 residues. Here the CDR3 reads CASSSGTLPRGEQFF. CDR3 sequence (DNA): TGCGCCAGCAGCTCCGGGACACTCCCGAGGGGTGAGCAGTTCTTC.

The genes are TRBV30 and TRBJ2-5, with 7 bases that match TRBD2. V shed 2 bases, J shed 5 bases, and the junction held 2 bases outside the gene matches. CDR1 and CDR2 from the germline V gene are GTSNPN and SVGIG (reference sequence). The CDR3 totals 12 residues. The CDR3 nucleotides read TGTGCCTGGAGTTCAGCGGGGGAGACCCAGTACTTC. Protein: CAWSSAGETQYF.

This chain links TRBV10-2 with TRBJ2-3, with a possible D match to TRBD2 (6 bases). This CDR3 region has 13 residues. The V end was cut by 8 bases, the J end by 3 bases, with 12 bases between. The germline V gene encodes CDR1 WSHSY and CDR2 SAAADI. The CDR3 DNA follows: TGCGCCAGCCGGAGGGAGACGACAGATACGCAGTATTTT. This encodes CASRRETTDTQYF.

This rearrangement joins TRBV29-1 to TRBJ1-1; 8 nucleotides align to TRBD1. The CDR3 loop spans 11 amino acids. Looked up from germline, CDR1 is SQVTM and CDR2 is ANQGSEA. V lost 7 bases to trimming and J lost 10 bases; unmatched junction nucleotides: 8. In DNA, the CDR3 is TGCAGCGCCGCGGACAGGGTCCTAGCTTTCTTT. Translation: CSAADRVLAFF.

V usage is TRBV6-5 and J usage is TRBJ1-3; D ambiguous. The germline V gene encodes CDR1 MNHEY and CDR2 SVGAGI. V lost 6 bases, J lost 0 bases, and 9 bases lay in between. This CDR3 has 14 residues. The chain's CDR3 is CASRDTSSGNTIYF. The CDR3 nucleotides are TGTGCCAGCAGAGACACGAGCTCTGGAAACACCATATATTTT.

This clone was observed a single time. The chain is built from TRBV7-9 and TRBJ2-7; the match to TRBD1 covers 9 bases. The CDR3 is made up of 18 amino acids. With 0 bases clipped from V and 4 bases from J, the junction kept 13 bases outside the gene matches. Germline-derived CDR1 and CDR2 are SEHNR and FQNEAQ (reference sequence). CDR3 DNA sequence: TGTGCCAGCAGCTTAGCCTTGGGGCCGGGACAGGGTTCTTACGAGCAGTACTTC. Residues: CASSLALGPGQGSYEQYF.

The chain uses TRBV6-5 and TRBJ2-7; weak D call: TRBD1 (6 bases). The germline V gene has CDR1 MNHEY and CDR2 SVGAGI. V was trimmed by 0 bases and J by 4 bases, leaving 13 bases between them. The CDR3 loop spans 15 amino acids. CDR3: CASSYSWGRAYEQYF. CDR3 nucleotides: TGTGCCAGCAGTTACTCTTGGGGGCGCGCATACGAGCAGTACTTC.

This sequence joins TRBV29-1 and TRBJ2-7, with 7 bases fitting TRBD1. In germline, CDR1 is SQVTM, CDR2 ANQGSEA. V trimming: 2 bases; J trimming: 3 bases; junction bases outside the gene matches: 10. There are 15 residues in the CDR3. The CDR3 DNA reads as TGCAGCGTTGAAATACAGGGGCTCGGGCGCTACGAGCAGTACTTC. This codes for CSVEIQGLGRYEQYF.

Only one count was recorded for this clone. The gene calls are TRBV7-6 and TRBJ2-7, with 7 bases matching TRBD1. This CDR3 spans 13 amino acids. With V trimmed by 2 bases and J by 3 bases, 1 base remained unmatched. Germline loops: CDR1 SGHVS, CDR2 FNYEAQ. CDR3 amino acids: CASSLTGDYEQYF. In DNA form, the CDR3 reads TGTGCCAGCAGCTTAACAGGGGACTACGAGCAGTACTTC.

This sequence joins TRBV5-1 and TRBJ2-5, with 10 nucleotides matching TRBD2. V shed 1 base and J 1 base; nucleotides not matched to a gene: 1. The CDR3 extends over 15 amino acids. Looked up from germline, CDR1 is SGHRS and CDR2 is YFSETQ. The CDR3, as DNA: TGCGCCAGCAGCTTGACTAGCGGGGTCCAAGAGACCCAGTACTTC. Translation: CASSLTSGVQETQYF.

CDR3 sequence: CASSLQQGLRSPLHF. CDR3 in DNA: TGTGCCAGCAGCCTCCAACAGGGGCTCCGTTCACCCCTCCACTTT. The V gene is TRBV3-1 (or the pseudogene TRBV3-2), the J gene TRBJ1-6; 7 nucleotides agree with TRBD1. J lost 9 bases, V lost 4 bases, and 9 bases had no gene match. The CDR3 is 15 residues long. In germline, CDR1 is LGHDT, CDR2 YNNKEL (reference sequence).

The J gene is TRBJ2-1, the V gene TRBV19; D possibly corresponds to TRBD2 (5 bases). V lost 4 bases and J lost 0, with 16 bases in between. Germline V gives CDR1 LNHDA, CDR2 SQIVND (reference sequence). The CDR3 has 17 residues. This CDR3 is CASSRLPRGSSYNEQFF. The CDR3 DNA reads TGTGCCAGTAGTAGATTGCCTCGGGGAAGCTCCTACAATGAGCAGTTCTTC. The full variable domain, completed using reference TRBV19 and TRBJ2-1, is DGGITQSPKYLFRKEGQNVTLSCEQNLNHDAMYWYRQDPGQGLRLIYYSQIVNDFQKGDIAEGYSVSREKKESFPLTVTSAQKNPTAFYLCASSRLPRGSSYNEQFFGPGTRLTVL.

The chain uses TRBV28 and TRBJ2-1, with D possibly matching TRBD1 (6 bases). Germline V CDR1 and CDR2: MDHEN, SYDVKM. Trimming removed 5 bases from V and 16 bases from J, with 21 bases in between. CDR3 size: 13 residues. As DNA, the CDR3 is TGTGCCAGCAGTGACAGGAGTGCCGCCCTCCGCTTCTTC. Amino acids: CASSDRSAALRFF.

The chain links TRBV18 to TRBJ1-1, with 7 bases that match TRBD1. The V and J ends lost 3 bases and 0 bases, in that order; junction bases with no gene match: 4. Germline loops: CDR1 KGHSH, CDR2 LQKENI. The CDR3 consists of 15 residues. The CDR3 DNA reads TGTGCCAGCTCACCGCGGGACAGACTGAACACTGAAGCTTTCTTT. Its translation: CASSPRDRLNTEAFF. Complete variable domain (other parts from reference TRBV18 and TRBJ1-1): NAGVMQNPRHLVRRRGQEARLRCSPMKGHSHVYWYRQLPEEGLKFMVYLQKENIIDESGMPKERFSAEFPKEGPSILRIQQVVRGDSAAYFCASSPRDRLNTEAFFGQGTRLTVV.

The V and J genes are TRBV7-3 and TRBJ1-1; D remains unclear. V shed 5 bases and J shed 2 bases, with 9 bases lying between them. There are 13 residues in the CDR3. Germline V gene data show CDR1 as SGHTA and CDR2 as FQGTGA. The CDR3: CASSQRDNTEAFF. The DNA for the CDR3 is TGTGCCAGCAGCCAGAGGGATAACACTGAAGCTTTCTTT. The complete variable domain, with remaining parts taken from reference TRBV7-3 and TRBJ1-1, reads GAGVSQTPSNKVTEKGKYVELRCDPISGHTALYWYRQSLGQGPEFLIYFQGTGAADDSGLPNDRFFAVRPEGSVSTLKIQRTERGDSAVYLCASSQRDNTEAFFGQGTRLTVV.

V gene TRBV6-1 combines with J gene TRBJ1-2; 9 nucleotides match TRBD1. V was pared by 5 bases and J by 3 bases, with 4 bases of the junction left unmatched. Per the germline V gene, CDR1 is MNHNS and CDR2 is SASEGT. The length of the CDR3 is 14 residues. Here the CDR3 DNA reads TGTGCCAGCAGTACTCGGACAGGGGACTATGGCTACACCTTC. It encodes CASSTRTGDYGYTF.

The chain recombines TRBV7-2 with TRBJ2-5; perhaps TRBD2 as D (6 bases). The CDR3 contains 13 residues. V lost 8 bases to trimming and J lost 5 bases, with 15 bases between them. CDR1 and CDR2 from the germline V gene are SGHTA and FQGNSA. CDR3 sequence: CASAVQEGETQYF. The CDR3 bases are TGTGCCAGCGCTGTCCAGGAGGGGGAGACCCAGTACTTC.

The rearrangement joins TRBV28 to TRBJ1-4; 9 bases align to TRBD1. Germline V gene data show CDR1 as MDHEN and CDR2 as SYDVKM. The CDR3 is 16 residues long. V was clipped by 4 bases and J by 4 bases; unmatched bases: 7. The CDR3 sequence is CASSSPGQGNNEKLFF. For the CDR3, the DNA is TGTGCCAGCAGTTCCCCGGGACAGGGAAATAATGAAAAACTGTTTTTT.

The rearrangement links TRBV7-2 to TRBJ2-7, with TRBD2 matching over 9 bases. The CDR3 is made up of 15 amino acids. CDR1 is SGHTA, CDR2 FQGNSA, per germline. The junction had 7 bases not matched to a gene; V was cut back by 1 base and J by 6 bases. The CDR3 DNA is TGTGCCAGCAGCTTAGGGTTAGCGGGAGTTGTCGAGCAGTACTTC. It is translated as CASSLGLAGVVEQYF.

This clone showed up just once. The rearrangement links TRBV7-6 to TRBJ1-3, with D perhaps matching TRBD1 (5 bases). V shed 1 base and J shed 0 bases, with 16 bases lying between them. Germline V lookup: CDR1 SGHVS, CDR2 FNYEAQ. CDR3 length: 18 amino acids. CDR3 sequence reads: CASSLDSRGVDSGNTIYF. In DNA form, the CDR3 reads TGTGCCAGCAGCTTAGACTCCCGGGGGGTGGACTCTGGAAACACCATATATTTT.

The chain recombines TRBV18 with TRBJ1-2, with 7 bases fitting TRBD1. After removal of 0 bases from V and 0 bases from J, the junction contained 4 bases not matched to a gene. This CDR3 is 16 amino acids long. Per the germline V gene, CDR1 is KGHSH and CDR2 is LQKENI. The CDR3 DNA sequence: TGTGCCAGCTCACCACCTGGGACAGTGGCTAACTATGGCTACACCTTC. This sequence encodes CASSPPGTVANYGYTF.

The V gene is TRBV7-9, the J gene TRBJ2-7; TRBD1 aligns across 9 bases. Per germline, CDR1 SEHNR and CDR2 FQNEAQ (reference sequence). Unmatched junction bases numbered 9, after V lost 0 bases and J lost 6 bases. This CDR3 spans 16 amino acids. The CDR3 DNA reads TGTGCCAGCAGCTTAGCTTCCAACAGGGGGCGCTTCGAGCAGTACTTC. It encodes CASSLASNRGRFEQYF.

This chain uses TRBV28 with TRBJ2-1; D unresolved. The CDR3 loop spans 12 amino acids. Germline CDR1 MDHEN, CDR2 SYDVKM. V was clipped by 5 bases and J by 4 bases, with 6 bases between them. The CDR3, as DNA: TGTGCCAGCAGTGTCTTATACAATGAGCAGTTCTTC. Its protein is CASSVLYNEQFF.

The chain couples TRBV5-6 to TRBJ2-1, with D perhaps matching TRBD2 (6 bases). V dropped 1 base and J dropped 1 base, with 12 bases sitting between them. Germline CDR1 reads SGHDT; CDR2 reads YYEEEE. CDR3 size: 16 residues. The CDR3 is CASSLWEDLSYNEQFF. The CDR3 nucleotides are TGTGCCAGCAGCTTGTGGGAGGATCTATCCTACAATGAGCAGTTCTTC.

The chain has TRBV5-1 and TRBJ2-1; a weak D match, TRBD2 (6 bases). V was shortened by 0 bases and J by 5 bases, with 12 bases between the two germline ends. The CDR3 consists of 15 residues. CDR1 is SGHRS, CDR2 YFSETQ, per germline. DNA for the CDR3: TGCGCCAGCAGCTTGGGGGACGGCGGGGACAATGAGCAGTTCTTC. It translates to CASSLGDGGDNEQFF.